This entry lists 26 T cell receptor beta chains sequenced from one sample in a study of T cells expressing NK-cell markers. TCRdb reanalyzed the 5' RACE reads, giving one entry per CDR3 protein sequence and no DNA. The sample has about 380,000 distinct CDR3 sequences. The source material was blood T cells: a sorted CD56 or NKG2C T cell subset, CD4+ or CD8+ T cells, or bulk PBMC T cells (not recorded which). The receptors were sampled from a man aged 18 to 69 in good health.

The gene calls are TRBV5-1 and TRBJ2-1; the TCRdb D gene call, TRBD2, has no DNA to confirm it. Per the germline V gene, CDR1 is SGHRS and CDR2 is YFSETQ. CDR3 length: 16 residues. The CDR3 here is CASSLASSGGAAQLFF.

This rearrangement joins TRBV5-1 to TRBJ2-7; TCRdb lists TRBD2, though no DNA is available to test this call. Germline values: CDR1 SGHRS, CDR2 YFSETQ. The CDR3 sequence is 16 residues long. The CDR3 loop is CASSTGLAGLVYEQYF. The complete variable domain, with remaining parts taken from reference TRBV5-1 and TRBJ2-7, reads KAGVTQTPRYLIKTRGQQVTLSCSPISGHRSVSWYQQTPGQGLQFLFEYFSETQRNKGNFPGRFSGRQFSNSRSEMNVSTLELGDSALYLCASSTGLAGLVYEQYFGPGTRLTVT.

The chain recombines TRBV5-5 with TRBJ2-2. The CDR3 is 15 amino acids. Germline-derived CDR1 and CDR2 are SGHKS and YYEKEE (reference sequence). The CDR3: CASSLETANTGELFF.

The rearrangement uses TRBV20-1 and TRBJ2-2; TCRdb outputs TRBD2, but without DNA this stays unchecked. Germline CDR1 is DFQATT and CDR2 is SNEGSKA (reference sequence). This CDR3 is built from 17 residues. The CDR3 reads CSARYRGTSKFTGELFF.

The chain employs TRBV5-1 and TRBJ2-3; the TRBD1 assignment by TCRdb is unverifiable without DNA. The CDR3 contains 15 residues. The V gene's germline CDR1 is SGHRS and CDR2 YFSETQ. The CDR3 sequence: CASSGGTPRADTQYF.

The chain links TRBV28 to TRBJ2-2; TCRdb's D call of TRBD1 is untestable without DNA. Per the germline V gene, CDR1 is MDHEN and CDR2 is SYDVKM. The CDR3 contains 14 residues. Here the CDR3 reads CATKTGPNTGELFF.

This chain connects TRBV5-1 to TRBJ2-5. The CDR3 spans 13 residues. Germline CDR1 is SGHRS and CDR2 is YFSETQ. The CDR3: CASSLGGEQTQYF.

V is TRBV12-3 or TRBV12-4 and J is TRBJ1-1; absent DNA, TCRdb's TRBD1 call cannot be checked. This CDR3 has 14 residues. The CDR3 protein is CASSFRQGRSEAFF.

This sequence joins TRBV27 and TRBJ2-5; without DNA, the TCRdb call of TRBD1 cannot be checked. Germline V lookup: CDR1 MNHEY, CDR2 SMNVEV (reference sequence). There are 15 residues in the CDR3. The CDR3 here is CASSLGLTGGETQYF.

CDR3 protein: CASSRELAGSYGELFF. J is TRBJ2-2 and V is TRBV7-8; without DNA, the TCRdb call of TRBD2 cannot be checked. Germline CDR1 and CDR2: SGHVS and FQNEAQ. The CDR3 covers 16 residues.

The chain uses TRBV18 and TRBJ2-7. From germline, CDR1 is KGHSH and CDR2 LQKENI. CDR3 length: 14 residues. CDR3: CASSPRSEIYEQYF.

The chain recombines TRBV30 with TRBJ2-5; TCRdb picks TRBD1, but there is no DNA to check that call. The CDR3 loop spans 12 amino acids. CDR1 and CDR2 (germline): GTSNPN, SVGIG (reference sequence). The CDR3: CAWNQGGETQYF.

The rearrangement joins TRBV7-3 to TRBJ2-2; TCRdb proposes TRBD1, but this gene call is untestable without DNA. This CDR3 is built from 16 residues. The germline V gene has CDR1 SGHTA and CDR2 FQGTGA. This CDR3 is CASSPFGQGNTGELFF.

The chain joins TRBV5-1 to TRBJ2-3; without DNA, the TCRdb call of TRBD1 cannot be checked. The CDR3 is 15 residues long. Germline V gives CDR1 SGHRS, CDR2 YFSETQ. The CDR3 sequence: CASRVRVDGADTQYF. The whole variable domain, filled in from reference TRBV5-1 and TRBJ2-3, reads KAGVTQTPRYLIKTRGQQVTLSCSPISGHRSVSWYQQTPGQGLQFLFEYFSETQRNKGNFPGRFSGRQFSNSRSEMNVSTLELGDSALYLCASRVRVDGADTQYFGPGTRLTVL.

V is TRBV12-3 or TRBV12-4 and J is TRBJ2-1; TCRdb returns TRBD1, unconfirmable since there is no DNA. The CDR3 contains 16 residues. The CDR3 protein is CASSPYSVTGSNEQFF.

The CDR3 reads CASSAQRDETQYF. This chain joins TRBV25-1 and TRBJ2-5. The CDR3 is 13 amino acids. CDR1 and CDR2 (germline): MGHDK, SYGVNS.

The chain is built from TRBV6-1 and TRBJ2-5; TCRdb outputs TRBD1, but without DNA this stays unchecked. Germline values: CDR1 MNHNS, CDR2 SASEGT. The CDR3 sequence is 14 residues long. The CDR3 here is CASIARQGSETQYF.

V and J are TRBV27 and TRBJ2-2; the TCRdb D gene call, TRBD1, has no DNA to confirm it. The CDR3 loop spans 16 amino acids. The germline V gene encodes CDR1 MNHEY and CDR2 SMNVEV (reference sequence). The CDR3 sequence is CASSFQGRRNTGELFF.

J is TRBJ1-2 and V is TRBV27; TCRdb reports TRBD1, a call that lacks DNA to check it against. Germline CDR1 is MNHEY and CDR2 is SMNVEV (reference sequence). CDR3 length equals 14 residues. This CDR3 reads CASEDRERGYGYTF.

This chain connects TRBV20-1 to TRBJ2-1; there is no DNA to check the TCRdb D call of TRBD2. The CDR3 covers 15 residues. The V gene's germline CDR1 is DFQATT and CDR2 SNEGSKA (reference sequence). The CDR3 sequence: CSARDRGIASNEQFF.

The J gene is TRBJ2-5, the V gene TRBV5-1; there is no DNA to check the TCRdb D call of TRBD1. The CDR3 runs to 15 residues. Germline CDR1 SGHRS, CDR2 YFSETQ. The CDR3 sequence is CASSFLGVSQETQYF.

This rearrangement joins TRBV6-1 to TRBJ2-7; checking the TCRdb D call of TRBD2 is not possible without DNA. Germline V gene lookup returns CDR1 MNHNS and CDR2 SASEGT. This CDR3 is 16 amino acids long. This chain's CDR3 is CASRGTSGGLGYEQYF.

The chain couples TRBV24-1 to TRBJ2-7; TCRdb's D call of TRBD1 is untestable without DNA. The CDR3 totals 13 residues. Per the germline V gene, CDR1 is KGHDR and CDR2 is SFDVKD. CDR3 sequence reads: CATSDRTSYEQYF.

This chain uses TRBV11-2 with TRBJ2-1; the D gene TCRdb calls, TRBD1, cannot be checked with no DNA. The germline CDR1 and CDR2 sequences are SGHAT and FQNNGV. The CDR3 covers 16 residues. This chain's CDR3 is CASSGSGTIFGNEQFF.

The rearrangement uses TRBV5-6 and TRBJ1-1; the TCRdb call, TRBD1, lacks DNA for checking. Germline V gives CDR1 SGHDT, CDR2 YYEEEE. This CDR3 has 14 amino acids. The CDR3 loop reads CASSSRLGRTEAFF.

Here the CDR3 reads CSASVARGNTGELFF. The chain employs TRBV29-1 and TRBJ2-2; TCRdb's D call of TRBD1 is untestable without DNA. The CDR3 runs to 15 residues. Germline CDR1 SQVTM, CDR2 ANQGSEA.